These 8 T cell receptor beta chains originate from one sample sequenced in a study of shared clonotypes between healthy human individuals. Terminally differentiated effector memory CD45RA+ cells were excluded from the naive CD8 cells, which were CD45RO-negative and positively selected for CCR7. This table comes from immunoSEQ multiplex PCR, and its TCRdb copy is limited to in-frame clones, with some not included. Here the sample spans roughly 2.1 million clones, roughly 91% being singletons. The specimen was naive CD8+ T cells from PBMCs. These receptors were collected from a man aged 18 to 30 in good health. Some clones in this sample may be carry-over from other donors' samples.

This clone has a single count. The chain combines TRBV4-3 with TRBJ2-3; TRBD1 is a possible D gene (5 bases). Trimming cost V 0 bases and J 2 bases, with 9 bases left between them. The CDR3 consists of 15 residues. Germline assignment: CDR1 LGHNA and CDR2 YSLEER. The CDR3 protein is CASSQEEGDTDTQYF. The CDR3 region has the DNA TGCGCCAGCAGCCAAGAGGAAGGGGACACAGATACGCAGTATTTT.

The chain carries TRBV7-9 and TRBJ2-5; possible D gene TRBD1, 6 bases. This CDR3 comprises 14 residues. V shed 4 bases and J shed 5 bases, with 14 bases lying between them. Germline lookup yields CDR1 SEHNR and CDR2 FQNEAQ (reference sequence). CDR3 loop: CASSSMTGAETQYF. The CDR3 DNA is TGTGCCAGCAGCTCGATGACAGGAGCGGAGACCCAGTACTTC.

The chain joins TRBV28 to TRBJ2-7; tentative D call: TRBD2 (5 bases). Germline lookup yields CDR1 MDHEN and CDR2 SYDVKM. CDR3 length: 13 residues. Trimming removed 4 bases at V and 3 bases at J, with 10 bases between. CDR3 DNA: TGTGCCAGCAGTTCAGCGGACGACTACGAGCAGTACTTC. Protein product: CASSSADDYEQYF.

The chain couples TRBV19 to TRBJ2-1, with D perhaps being TRBD1 or TRBD2 (6 bases each). CDR3 size: 13 residues. CDR1 is LNHDA and CDR2 is SQIVND in the germline V gene (reference sequence). V was clipped by 6 bases and J by 7 bases, with 13 bases between them. DNA for the CDR3: TGTGCCAGTAGGTGGGGGGCGGGAAATGAGCAGTTCTTC. The encoded protein is CASRWGAGNEQFF.

Note on this clone: The same CDR3 arises from other DNA sequences in this sample as well. The V and J genes are TRBV19 and TRBJ2-7; 7 bases are shared with TRBD1. CDR3 size: 14 residues. The ends lost 2 bases at V and 3 bases at J; junction bases unmatched: 4. Germline V gives CDR1 LNHDA, CDR2 SQIVND (reference sequence). This CDR3 is CASSIRAGGYEQYF. CDR3 bases: TGTGCCAGTAGTATAAGGGCAGGGGGCTACGAGCAGTACTTC.

The chain joins TRBV4-1 to TRBJ2-1; TRBD2 is a possible D gene (5 bases). The V end was cut by 4 bases, the J end by 6 bases, with 19 bases between. This CDR3 is 16 amino acids long. Germline values: CDR1 MGHRA, CDR2 YSYEKL. CDR3 DNA: TGCGCCAGCAGCCCCTCGGGCCTCCCTCGGGGCAATGAGCAGTTCTTC. Its translation: CASSPSGLPRGNEQFF.

This sequence joins TRBV7-9 and TRBJ2-3; 10 positions match TRBD1. The V gene end was trimmed by 5 bases and the J gene end by 1 base; junction bases not matched to a gene: 3. The CDR3 contains 15 residues. Germline lookup yields CDR1 SEHNR and CDR2 FQNEAQ (reference sequence). This CDR3 reads CASSHGQGGTDTQYF. CDR3 DNA sequence: TGTGCCAGCAGCCACGGACAGGGGGGCACAGATACGCAGTATTTT.

CDR3 loop: CASSSPGLSYEQYF. Here the CDR3 DNA reads TGTGCCAGCAGTTCGCCGGGACTATCTTACGAGCAGTACTTC. This chain connects TRBV7-8 to TRBJ2-7; the match to TRBD2 covers 7 bases. The junction had 9 bases not matched to a gene; V was cut back by 6 bases and J by 4 bases. This CDR3 has 14 residues. CDR1 is SGHVS and CDR2 is FQNEAQ in the germline V gene.